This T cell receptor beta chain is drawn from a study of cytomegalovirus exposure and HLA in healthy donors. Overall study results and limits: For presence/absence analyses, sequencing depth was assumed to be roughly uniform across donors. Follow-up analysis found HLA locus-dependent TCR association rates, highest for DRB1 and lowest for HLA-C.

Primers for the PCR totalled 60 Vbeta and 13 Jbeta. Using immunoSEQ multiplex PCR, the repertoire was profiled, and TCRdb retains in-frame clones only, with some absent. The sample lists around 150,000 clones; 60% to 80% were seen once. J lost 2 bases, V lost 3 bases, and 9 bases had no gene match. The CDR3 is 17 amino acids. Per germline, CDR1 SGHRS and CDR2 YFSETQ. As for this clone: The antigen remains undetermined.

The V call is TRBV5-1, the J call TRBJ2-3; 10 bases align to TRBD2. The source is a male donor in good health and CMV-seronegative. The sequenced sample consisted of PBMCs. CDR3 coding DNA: TGCGCCAGCAGCTCCGGGGTAGCGGGGGGCCTCACAGATACGCAGTATTTT. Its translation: CASSSGVAGGLTDTQYF.